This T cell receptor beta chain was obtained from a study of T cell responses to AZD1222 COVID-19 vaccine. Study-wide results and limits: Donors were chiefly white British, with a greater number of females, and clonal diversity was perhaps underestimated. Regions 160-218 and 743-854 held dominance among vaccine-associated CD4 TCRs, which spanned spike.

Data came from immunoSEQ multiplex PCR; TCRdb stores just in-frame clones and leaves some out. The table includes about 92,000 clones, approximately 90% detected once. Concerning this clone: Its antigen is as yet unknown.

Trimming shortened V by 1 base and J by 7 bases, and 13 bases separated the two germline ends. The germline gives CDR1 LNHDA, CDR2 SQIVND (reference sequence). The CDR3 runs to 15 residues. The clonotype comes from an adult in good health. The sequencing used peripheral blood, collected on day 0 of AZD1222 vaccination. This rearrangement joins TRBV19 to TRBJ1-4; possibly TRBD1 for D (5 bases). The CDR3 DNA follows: TGTGCCAGTAGTATAGGCTCCGGGGCCACTGAAAAACTGTTTTTT. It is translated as CASSIGSGATEKLFF.